Sequencing of this T cell receptor (beta chain) was carried out in a study of control samples from healthy donors and cancer patients. Germline V gene lookup returns CDR1 KGHDR and CDR2 SFDVKD. V was clipped by 9 bases and J by 0 bases; unmatched bases: 4. The CDR3 totals 15 residues. Generated by immunoSEQ multiplex PCR, the TCRdb table keeps only in-frame clones and is missing some. This table holds 65,000 to 100,000 clones, 80% to 90% found once. The chain links TRBV24-1 to TRBJ2-3, with TRBD2 matching over 11 bases. The sequence was collected from a man aged 50 to 60 in good health. What was sequenced was blood. The chain's CDR3 is CATGGTSGSTDTQYF. In nucleotides, the CDR3 is TGTGCCACCGGGGGGACTAGCGGCAGCACAGATACGCAGTATTTT.